This TCR beta chain was captured in a study of T-cell memory formation after mild COVID-19. TCRdb used MiXCR to reprocess the 5' RACE reads, holding one entry per CDR3 protein. The sample holds about 290,000 distinct CDR3 sequences, more than 15% seen once. This receptor was identified in a man aged 18 to 29 who had mild COVID-19 (a few samples of this study predate the infection). Cell type and time point are not known. The specimen was PBMCs or a T cell subset sorted from them (not recorded which).

The CDR3 protein is CASSLQGRYGYTF. The CDR3 nucleotides are TGCGCCAGCAGCTTACAGGGGCGGTATGGCTACACCTTC. The chain is built from TRBV5-1 and TRBJ1-2; TRBD1 agrees at 7 bases. The CDR3 runs 13 residues. The ends lost 2 bases at V and 5 bases at J; junction bases unmatched: 3. CDR1 is SGHRS and CDR2 is YFSETQ in the germline V gene.